A selection of T cell receptor beta chains follows, all from one sample in a study of control samples from healthy donors and cancer patients. Assay used: immunoSEQ multiplex PCR; TCRdb lists only in-frame clones, some missing. The table has about 110,000 clones, 70% to 85% seen once. The material sequenced was blood. The origin of the receptors is a man between 18 and 35 years old in good health. Each CDR3 is given with its conserved first and last residue. Fields, in order: CDR3 protein, CDR3 DNA, J gene, clone size, V gene, D gene. D genes are given only for firm matches. Clone sizes are given selectively: once, few, many, or a class where the clone is expanded.

CASSLGGTGELFF,TGTGCCAGCAGCTTGGGCGGGACCGGGGAGCTGTTTTTT,TRBJ2-2,-,TRBV13,-
CASSLKTSGGYEQYF,TGTGCCAGCAGCTTAAAGACTAGCGGGGGCTACGAGCAGTACTTC,TRBJ2-7,-,TRBV7-2,TRBD2
CASSSMNTEAFF,TGTGCCAGCAGCTCTATGAACACTGAAGCTTTCTTT,TRBJ1-1,-,TRBV7-9,-
CASSLQGYSNQPQHF,TGTGCCAGCAGTTTGCAGGGGTATAGCAATCAGCCCCAGCATTTT,TRBJ1-5,once,TRBV28,-
CASTGLGSEKLFF,TGTGCCAGCACGGGCCTTGGGAGTGAAAAACTGTTTTTT,TRBJ1-4,once,TRBV19,-
CASRQGPGETLHF,TGTGCCAGCAGACAGGGGCCAGGGGAAACCCTCCACTTT,TRBJ1-6,many,TRBV9,TRBD1
CATSGGLNYGYTF,TGTGCCACCAGTGGGGGGCTGAACTATGGCTACACCTTC,TRBJ1-2,few,TRBV24-1,-
CASSLNAPGLATEQYF,TGTGCCAGCAGTTTAAACGCCCCGGGACTAGCGACTGAGCAGTACTTC,TRBJ2-7,once,TRBV28,TRBD2
CASSPDSFAMNTEAFF,TGTGCCAGCTCTCCGGACAGCTTCGCCATGAACACTGAAGCTTTCTTT,TRBJ1-1,-,TRBV18,-
CASSYTGLNTGELFF,TGTGCCAGCAGCTACACAGGACTTAACACCGGGGAGCTGTTTTTT,TRBJ2-2,-,TRBV11-3,-
CASSYSDGETQYF,TGTGCCAGCAGTTACTCGGACGGCGAGACCCAGTACTTC,TRBJ2-5,few,TRBV6-5,-
CASSLTGGETEAFF,TGTGCCAGCAGTTTGACAGGAGGGGAGACTGAAGCTTTCTTT,TRBJ1-1,once,TRBV28,-
CSASGAGGHTEAFF,TGCAGTGCTAGTGGCGCGGGGGGACACACTGAAGCTTTCTTT,TRBJ1-1,few,TRBV20-1,-
CASRRDYSQYF,TGTGCCAGTAGACGGGACTATTCGCAGTATTTT,TRBJ2-3,-,TRBV6-5,TRBD2
CASTQGVKDGYTF,TGTGCCAGCACCCAAGGGGTAAAGGATGGCTACACCTTC,TRBJ1-2,once,TRBV28,-
CASSVLGQPYGYTF,TGTGCCAGCAGCGTACTCGGACAACCCTATGGCTACACCTTC,TRBJ1-2,-,TRBV7-8,-
CASSLSLAGALSTDTQYF,TGTGCCAGCAGTTTATCACTAGCGGGGGCTCTCTCCACAGATACGCAGTATTTT,TRBJ2-3,-,TRBV27,TRBD2
CASRLQGRDTEAFF,TGTGCCAGCAGGTTGCAGGGAAGAGACACTGAAGCTTTCTTT,TRBJ1-1,few,TRBV3-1/TRBV3-2,-
CASSQEVQGTEAFF,TGTGCCAGCAGCCAAGAAGTCCAGGGGACTGAAGCTTTCTTT,TRBJ1-1,-,TRBV14,-
CAWSVLLGGNTIYF,TGTGCCTGGAGTGTACTCTTGGGGGGAAACACCATATATTTT,TRBJ1-3,-,TRBV30,-
CASRRTGRNSPLHF,TGTGCCAGCAGAAGGACAGGGAGGAACTCACCCCTCCACTTT,TRBJ1-6,-,TRBV28,TRBD1
CASSWGHSSYEQYF,TGTGCCAGCAGTTGGGGACACAGCTCCTACGAGCAGTACTTC,TRBJ2-7,few,TRBV7-2,-
CASSLAARGAYNEQFF,TGTGCCAGCTCCCTGGCGGCGCGGGGGGCCTACAATGAGCAGTTCTTC,TRBJ2-1,-,TRBV18,TRBD2
CASAINSNQPQHF,TGCGCCAGTGCTATAAATAGCAATCAGCCCCAGCATTTT,TRBJ1-5,-,TRBV10-2,-
CASSQDTTAHYGYTF,TGCGCCAGCAGCCAAGACACAACAGCCCACTATGGCTACACCTTC,TRBJ1-2,-,TRBV4-1,-
CASSMRFNAGHSYGYTF,TGTGCCAGTAGTATGCGGTTTAACGCCGGGCACAGCTATGGCTACACCTTC,TRBJ1-2,many,TRBV19,-
CASSSPGRNTEAFF,TGTGCCAGCAGCTCCCCGGGACGGAACACTGAAGCTTTCTTT,TRBJ1-1,once,TRBV28,-
CAISELSGDEQFF,TGTGCCATCAGTGAGCTTTCAGGCGATGAGCAGTTCTTC,TRBJ2-1,-,TRBV10-3,-
CASSSHRDSGNTIYF,TGTGCCAGCAGCTCCCACAGGGACTCTGGAAACACCATATATTTT,TRBJ1-3,-,TRBV7-9,-
CASSLARNEKLFF,TGTGCCAGCAGCTTGGCCCGTAATGAAAAACTGTTTTTT,TRBJ1-4,-,TRBV5-8,-
CASSASRGGPVKTQYF,TGTGCCAGCAGCGCCTCGCGGGGGGGGCCGGTGAAGACCCAGTACTTC,TRBJ2-5,-,TRBV28,TRBD2
CASSQTGNLAGELFF,TGTGCCAGCAGCCAGACAGGGAATTTAGCCGGGGAGCTGTTTTTT,TRBJ2-2,-,TRBV5-6,TRBD1
CASSLGLVKEETQYF,TGCGCCAGCAGCTTGGGTCTAGTAAAGGAAGAGACCCAGTACTTC,TRBJ2-5,-,TRBV5-1,-
CASTPGGGGSYEQYF,TGTGCCAGCACCCCTGGGGGGGGAGGCTCCTACGAGCAGTACTTC,TRBJ2-7,few,TRBV6-2/TRBV6-3,TRBD2
CASSPPSLYGYTF,TGTGCCAGCTCACCCCCTAGCCTCTATGGCTACACCTTC,TRBJ1-2,-,TRBV18,-